This T cell receptor (beta chain) originates from a study of control samples from healthy donors and cancer patients. CDR3 length: 10 amino acids. CDR1 and CDR2 from the germline V gene are DFQATT and SNEGSKA (reference sequence). Trimming removed 2 bases at V and 6 bases at J, with 2 bases between. Sequencing was performed with immunoSEQ multiplex PCR; in TCRdb, only in-frame clones are kept and a portion is missing. This sample has around 100,000 clones, with roughly 87% found just once. The chain employs TRBV20-1 and TRBJ2-1; no reliable D call. Sequencing used blood. The TCR comes from a woman in her forties or fifties in good health. CDR3 DNA sequence: TGCAGTGCTAGAAGCAATGAGCAGTTCTTC. The encoded protein is CSARSNEQFF.